This TCR beta chain derives from a study of blood T cell repertoires in COVID-19. Germline V gene sequence: CDR1 SEHNR, CDR2 FQNEAQ (reference sequence). This CDR3 is built from 14 residues. V was trimmed by 5 bases and J by 0 bases, leaving 10 bases between them. Generated by immunoSEQ multiplex PCR, the TCRdb table keeps only in-frame clones and is missing some. The data contain 180,000 or so clones, around 84% of them singletons. The chain uses TRBV7-9 and TRBJ1-1; TRBD1 is a possible D gene (5 bases). Sequenced material: PBMCs or T cells enriched from blood (not recorded which). The TCR sequence derives from a man aged 50 or older who had recovered from COVID-19. This CDR3 is CASSADSMNTEAFF. In DNA form, the CDR3 reads TGTGCCAGCAGCGCCGACAGCATGAACACTGAAGCTTTCTTT.